This T cell receptor beta chain was obtained from a study of graft-versus-host responses after intestinal transplantation. At the level of the study: Recipients had multivisceral, liver-intestinal, or isolated intestinal transplants. Study results and limitations: GvH clones surfaced in recipient marrow, some emerging earlier in ileum or blood. Allografts of one patient group, those with graft-donor T cell macrochimerism, had high graft-versus-host to host-versus-graft clonal ratios.

Concerning this clone itself: The antigen is undetermined.

Processing released intraepithelial and lamina propria lymphocytes from the graft tissue. The repertoire was sequenced with immunoSEQ multiplex PCR; TCRdb's copy has only in-frame clones and lacks some. The sample shows around 7,000 clones, more than 60% of them seen only once. V shed 6 bases and J shed 9 bases, with 15 bases lying between them. The V gene's germline CDR1 is MGHDK and CDR2 SYGVNS. The CDR3 is made up of 13 amino acids. The chain combines TRBV25-1 with TRBJ2-1; D is unclear. Source: ileum tissue, taken approximately 50 days after transplant. The TCR sequence derives from a human patient who received an intestinal transplant, so some T cells may come from the graft donor. The CDR3: CASSTYQIGEQFF. The CDR3 DNA reads TGTGCCAGCAGCACATACCAAATTGGTGAGCAGTTCTTC.